This T cell receptor (beta chain) comes out of a study of T cell repertoires in cytomegalovirus infection. Overall study context: Both a matching HLA type and CMV infection were indicated by public TCR beta signatures. Study outcomes and limitations: Summed frequency of shared TCR beta families picked out CMV carriers who also had the relevant HLA.

V lost 8 bases and J 0 bases, leaving 14 bases between the germline ends. The CDR3 contains 15 residues. Per the germline V gene, CDR1 is SEHNR and CDR2 is FQNEAQ (reference sequence). This clonotype was seen many times. Its target is not known. TCRdb independently ran MiXCR on the reads; one entry per CDR3 protein. The sample shows about 310,000 distinct CDR3 sequences, about 8.8% of them seen only once. This clonotype was obtained from a human donor in good health (CMV status not recorded). Some clones in this sample may be carry-over from other donors' samples. The sample was PBMCs. The rearrangement joins TRBV7-9 to TRBJ1-3; D is possibly TRBD1 (5 bases). The CDR3 nucleotides read TGTGCCAGCGCGAGGGACTCAGGCTCTGGAAACACCATATATTTT. It specifies CASARDSGSGNTIYF.